This T cell receptor beta chain derives from a study of control samples from healthy donors and cancer patients. The table came from immunoSEQ multiplex PCR; TCRdb's copy has only in-frame clones and leaves some out. The sample holds tens of thousands of clones; approximately 90% are singletons and the top ten take 1.9%. The CDR3 length is 16 residues. The receptor was isolated from a woman in her fifties or sixties with head and neck cancer. The chain has TRBV12-2 and TRBJ1-1. TRBV12-2 is marked as a pseudogene. Sequenced sample: PBMCs. Here the CDR3 DNA reads TGTGCAAGTCGCTTAGCGTTAGGTCTCACGAACACTGAAGCTTTCTTT. Amino acid sequence: CASRLALGLTNTEAFF.